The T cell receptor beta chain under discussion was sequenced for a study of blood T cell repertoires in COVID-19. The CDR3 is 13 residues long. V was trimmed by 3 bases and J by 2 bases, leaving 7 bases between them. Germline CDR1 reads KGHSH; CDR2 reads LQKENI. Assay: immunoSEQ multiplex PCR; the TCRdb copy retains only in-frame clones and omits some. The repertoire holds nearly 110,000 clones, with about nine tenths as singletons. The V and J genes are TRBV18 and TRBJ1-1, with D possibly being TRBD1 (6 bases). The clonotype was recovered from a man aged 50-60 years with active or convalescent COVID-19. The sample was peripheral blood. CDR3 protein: CASSPGANTEAFF. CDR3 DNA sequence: TGTGCCAGCTCACCGGGGGCTAACACTGAAGCTTTCTTT.